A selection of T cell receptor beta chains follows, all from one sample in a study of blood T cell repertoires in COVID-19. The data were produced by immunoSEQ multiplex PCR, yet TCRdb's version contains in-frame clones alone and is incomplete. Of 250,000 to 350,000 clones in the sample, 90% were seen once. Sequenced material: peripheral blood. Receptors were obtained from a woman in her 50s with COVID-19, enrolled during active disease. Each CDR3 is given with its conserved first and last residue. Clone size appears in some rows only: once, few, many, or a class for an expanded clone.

CASSTENIQYF | TRBV21-1 | NA
CAWSVPGTSGASYEQYF | TRBV30 | NA
CASSLLEGGYEQYF | TRBV5-1 | NA
CASSKEPKETQYF | TRBV21-1 | NA
CASSEAVGGLNYGYTF | TRBV6-1 | NA
CASSLAGLAGRETQYF | TRBV5-5 | NA
CASRPTSGRALEQFF | TRBV3-1/TRBV3-2 | NA
CASGLVLGAAEAFF | TRBV12-5 | NA
CASSLIRGGRHEQFF | TRBV11-2 | NA
CASSYRGFDEQFF | TRBV6-2/TRBV6-3 | NA
CASSVTGLAYEQYF | TRBV2 | NA
CASSLAATSGANTGELFF | TRBV5-1 | NA
CASSATQNPNTEAFF | TRBV7-9 | NA
CATSRGSSNQPQHF | TRBV15 | NA
CASSLDRVHQPQHF | TRBV18 | NA
CASSLGLEYNEQFF | TRBV5-1 | NA
CASSSNAGVGYNEQFF | TRBV7-8 | many
CTSSPRGQDKSGNTIYF | TRBV1 | NA
CASSGQAKNIQYF | TRBV6-5 | NA
CASSPRQVPSGEKLFF | TRBV7-2 | NA
CASSLRGYGYTF | TRBV25-1 | NA
CASSLVTGTNEKLFF | TRBV7-9 | few
CASSIVPRQGAQETQYF | TRBV19 | NA
CASSPQREGQREQYF | TRBV3-1/TRBV3-2 | few